Listed below are T cell receptor beta chains from one sample, sequenced in a study of T cells after yellow fever vaccination. TCRdb reanalysed the 5' RACE reads using MiXCR and keeps one entry per CDR3 protein. The sample holds roughly 310,000 distinct CDR3 sequences, roughly 9.4% seen once. Sequenced material: PBMCs, taken on the day of the first yellow fever vaccination. The receptors derive from a man aged 18 to 30 who received the YFV17D yellow fever vaccine. The conserved cysteine and the conserved F or W are not part of the CDR3 here.

v_call: TRBV12-3/TRBV12-4; cdr3_length: 12; cdr3_aa: ASRLGQGRRELF
v_call: TRBV6-5; cdr3_length: 13; cdr3_aa: ASSYRGLGEVEQY
v_call: TRBV15; cdr3_length: 11; cdr3_aa: ATSRDPNTEAF
v_call: TRBV10-3; cdr3_length: 12; cdr3_aa: AISESGTNYGYT
v_call: TRBV5-1; cdr3_length: 14; cdr3_aa: ASSLASGRQTGELF
v_call: TRBV19; cdr3_length: 13; cdr3_aa: ASSLQGPFSYEQY
v_call: TRBV29-1; cdr3_length: 9; cdr3_aa: SVERGNTIY
v_call: TRBV7-2; cdr3_length: 12; cdr3_aa: ASSLEGVAGELF
v_call: TRBV7-2; cdr3_length: 14; cdr3_aa: ASSRPGQGARNTQY
v_call: TRBV20-1; cdr3_length: 11; cdr3_aa: SASGTDDGEQF
v_call: TRBV19; cdr3_length: 11; cdr3_aa: ASSIGNTGELF
v_call: TRBV29-1; cdr3_length: 14; cdr3_aa: SVEWLGDKWSNIQY
v_call: TRBV5-1; cdr3_length: 11; cdr3_aa: ASSLTSDTEAF
v_call: TRBV29-1; cdr3_length: 14; cdr3_aa: SVAAGAGGADYGYT
v_call: TRBV7-2; cdr3_length: 10; cdr3_aa: ASSLAPQPQH
v_call: TRBV29-1; cdr3_length: 11; cdr3_aa: SVVDRERVVAF
v_call: TRBV7-9; cdr3_length: 13; cdr3_aa: ASSRDLHHTDTQY
v_call: TRBV4-3; cdr3_length: 11; cdr3_aa: ASSRGINEKLF
v_call: TRBV20-1; cdr3_length: 11; cdr3_aa: SASRESNYGYT
v_call: TRBV20-1; cdr3_length: 11; cdr3_aa: SAPGTGIYEQY
v_call: TRBV19; cdr3_length: 10; cdr3_aa: ASRGSSYEQY
v_call: TRBV7-9; cdr3_length: 12; cdr3_aa: ASSSGTEASAQH
v_call: TRBV19; cdr3_length: 16; cdr3_aa: ASSAPWRTSGGGGELF
v_call: TRBV6-4; cdr3_length: 12; cdr3_aa: ASSDSGDGGELF
v_call: TRBV4-3; cdr3_length: 14; cdr3_aa: ASSLRTSGISYEQY
v_call: TRBV7-2; cdr3_length: 14; cdr3_aa: ASSFAGQGGNQPQH
v_call: TRBV20-1; cdr3_length: 14; cdr3_aa: SATNRAGRVIDTQY
v_call: TRBV7-9; cdr3_length: 11; cdr3_aa: ASSQGGTGEQY
v_call: TRBV12-3/TRBV12-4; cdr3_length: 12; cdr3_aa: ASSLTLTNEKQF
v_call: TRBV7-2; cdr3_length: 13; cdr3_aa: ASSSVSLEGNIQY
v_call: TRBV6-4; cdr3_length: 14; cdr3_aa: ASTVMTEKPHNAQY